This T cell receptor beta chain was profiled in a study of CD8 T cells in Susac syndrome. RNA was extracted with the RNeasy kit, and a quantity of about 0.45 to 1 ug was reverse transcribed using random hexamers. TCRdb fed the immunoSEQ multiplex PCR reads into MiXCR, producing one record per CDR3 protein. Counted here are 95,000 to 150,000 distinct CDR3 sequences, around 94% occurring once; the ten biggest clones make up 0.065% to 0.1%. Healthy donors, matched for age and sex, constituted the control group. CDR3 length equals 15 residues. V shed 5 bases and J 4 bases; nucleotides not matched to a gene: 9. From germline, CDR1 is MNHNS and CDR2 SASEGT.

The specimen was CD4+ T cells from PBMCs. The TCR originated in a human donor in good health. The J gene is TRBJ1-2, the V gene TRBV6-1, with TRBD1 matching 8 bases. The CDR3 protein is CASSSYSGGLYGYTF. In DNA, the CDR3 is TGTGCCAGCAGTTCTTACTCAGGGGGCCTCTATGGCTACACCTTC.